These 19 T cell receptor beta chains were sequenced from one sample in a study of Ad26.COV2.S vaccination and SARS-CoV-2 variants. The sample's treatment: some 20 received Ad26.COV2.S at low or high dose, single or two shots; 5 received placebo; per-sample allocation not given. Day 63 after the first vaccine or placebo injection was the time point for sampling. The method was immunoSEQ multiplex PCR; TCRdb's version includes in-frame clones alone and lacks a portion of them. Of just under 250,000 clones in the sample, approximately 87% are singletons; the top ten hold around a tenth. Material: peripheral blood, obtained in a trial of Ad26.COV2.S vaccine versus placebo. The receptors originated from a person aged 18-65 years who received the Ad26.COV2.S COVID-19 vaccine or a placebo.

The V call is TRBV6-2 or TRBV6-3, the J call TRBJ1-5; 7 nucleotides match TRBD1. Germline assignment: CDR1 MNHEY and CDR2 SVGEGT. V lost 3 bases, J lost 5 bases, and 7 bases stayed unmatched. The CDR3 sequence is 15 residues long. Written as DNA, the CDR3 is TGTGCCAGCAGTTATGCTGACAGGGCCGATCAGCCCCAGCATTTT. Its protein product is CASSYADRADQPQHF.

The V and J genes are TRBV5-1 and TRBJ1-5; 9 bases fit TRBD1. Germline CDR1 SGHRS, CDR2 YFSETQ. This CDR3 contains 16 residues. V lost 0 bases, J lost 2 bases, and 3 bases stayed unmatched. CDR3 amino acids: CASSLGDRAGNQPQHF. The CDR3 nucleotides read TGCGCCAGCAGCTTGGGGGACAGGGCGGGCAATCAGCCCCAGCATTTT.

The genes are TRBV30 and TRBJ1-5; possible D gene TRBD1, 5 bases. Germline V CDR1 and CDR2: GTSNPN, SVGIG (reference sequence). V was shortened by 0 bases and J by 7 bases, with 10 bases between the two germline ends. CDR3 length equals 13 residues. CDR3 residues: CAWSVGETQPQHF. For the CDR3, the DNA is TGTGCCTGGAGTGTAGGGGAGACGCAGCCCCAGCATTTT.

The chain links TRBV5-4 to TRBJ2-6; no clear D. Trimming took off 6 bases at V and 3 bases at J, with 16 bases between the two ends. The CDR3 runs to 16 residues. The germline CDR1 and CDR2 sequences are SGHNT and YYREEE (reference sequence). The CDR3: CASTPTPPDGANVLTF. In nucleotides, the CDR3 is TGTGCCAGCACCCCCACGCCGCCGGATGGGGCCAACGTCCTGACTTTC.

The chain recombines TRBV5-1 with TRBJ2-3; D is unresolved. Germline CDR1 SGHRS, CDR2 YFSETQ. The CDR3 spans 14 residues. V dropped 0 bases and J dropped 2 bases, with 7 bases sitting between them. The CDR3 is CASSLGWDTDTQYF. CDR3 coding DNA: TGCGCCAGCAGCTTGGGCTGGGACACAGATACGCAGTATTTT.

The V gene is TRBV9, the J gene TRBJ2-5; the D gene could be TRBD1 or TRBD2 (5 bases each). Trimming left V 3 bases short and J 0 bases short, with 12 bases between. The CDR3 has 15 amino acids. Germline CDR1 and CDR2: SGDLS and YYNGEE. In DNA form, the CDR3 reads TGTGCCAGCAGCGGATCCGGGACCAACCAAGAGACCCAGTACTTC. Protein sequence: CASSGSGTNQETQYF.

The rearrangement joins TRBV10-3 to TRBJ1-2, with 10 bases aligning to TRBD1. The J segment lost 0 bases and the V segment lost 9 bases, leaving 7 bases of the junction unmatched. The CDR3 sequence is 15 residues long. The germline gives CDR1 ENHRY, CDR2 SYGVKD. The CDR3 region has the DNA TGTGCCATTAAGGACAGGGGGACTTCTAACTATGGCTACACCTTC. Protein: CAIKDRGTSNYGYTF.

This chain connects TRBV5-1 to TRBJ1-1; 9 bases line up with TRBD1. This CDR3 comprises 16 residues. Germline trimming cut 1 base from V and 0 bases from J; bases unmatched to any gene: 4. Germline CDR1 is SGHRS and CDR2 is YFSETQ. The CDR3 is CASSLLGQGMNTEAFF. In DNA, the CDR3 is TGCGCCAGCAGCTTGTTAGGACAGGGGATGAACACTGAAGCTTTCTTT. Full variable domain (missing parts from reference TRBV5-1 and TRBJ1-1): KAGVTQTPRYLIKTRGQQVTLSCSPISGHRSVSWYQQTPGQGLQFLFEYFSETQRNKGNFPGRFSGRQFSNSRSEMNVSTLELGDSALYLCASSLLGQGMNTEAFFGQGTRLTVV.

This chain uses TRBV30 with TRBJ2-2, with D possibly being TRBD1 or TRBD2 (6 bases each). V lost 2 bases and J 1 base, leaving 14 bases between the germline ends. From germline, CDR1 is GTSNPN and CDR2 SVGIG (reference sequence). The CDR3 length is 16 residues. For the CDR3, the DNA is TGTGCCTGGAGTACGGGGGCGCGGGGGAACACCGGGGAGCTGTTTTTT. This sequence encodes CAWSTGARGNTGELFF.

This clone was picked up a small number of times. A much larger clone differs from this one at a single base, so this may be a read error. The chain is built from TRBV5-8 and TRBJ1-1; D gene unclear. The CDR3 spans 11 residues. V gave up 2 bases and J gave up 5 bases, with 4 bases separating them. Looked up from germline, CDR1 is SGHTS and CDR2 is YDEGEE. In nucleotides, the CDR3 is TGTGCCAGCAGCTTAGGGACTGAAGCTTTCTTT. It codes for CASSLGTEAFF.

This chain joins TRBV5-4 and TRBJ2-5; tentatively, D is TRBD2 (6 bases). The V gene lost 4 bases and the J gene lost 5 bases, with 18 bases spanning the gap. Germline lookup yields CDR1 SGHNT and CDR2 YYREEE (reference sequence). The CDR3 is 15 residues long. The CDR3 DNA is TGTGCCAGCAGCCCTGGAGGGTGGGGCCGCGAGACCCAGTACTTC. Its protein product is CASSPGGWGRETQYF.

The chain combines TRBV15 with TRBJ2-2; no reliable D call. Germline loops: CDR1 LNHNV, CDR2 YYDKDF (reference sequence). The CDR3 consists of 17 residues. V was clipped by 1 base and J by 1 base, with 13 bases between them. The CDR3 sequence: CATSRGRFWGNTGELFF. CDR3 in DNA: TGTGCCACCAGCAGAGGTCGTTTCTGGGGGAACACCGGGGAGCTGTTTTTT.

The chain has TRBV12-3 or TRBV12-4 and TRBJ2-6; D gene uncertain. The length of the CDR3 is 13 residues. V was trimmed by 4 bases and J by 5 bases, leaving 6 bases between them. CDR3 sequence (DNA): TGTGCCAGCAGTTCCGACAGGGCCAACGTCCTGACTTTC. Residues: CASSSDRANVLTF.

This clone has just a few counts. The chain combines TRBV7-9 with TRBJ1-1, with D possibly being TRBD1 (5 bases). Germline-derived CDR1 and CDR2 are SEHNR and FQNEAQ (reference sequence). Trimming removed 5 bases from V and 1 base from J, with 11 bases in between. CDR3 length equals 14 residues. This CDR3 is CASSTTGGNTEAFF. CDR3 DNA sequence: TGTGCCAGCAGCACTACAGGAGGGAACACTGAAGCTTTCTTT.

The gene calls are TRBV5-8 and TRBJ1-2; D is undetermined. The length of the CDR3 is 12 residues. Trimming removed 0 bases from V and 5 bases from J, with 5 bases in between. CDR1 is SGHTS, CDR2 YDEGEE, per germline. The CDR3 spells CASSLGRYGYTF. DNA for the CDR3: TGTGCCAGCAGCTTGGGACGGTATGGCTACACCTTC.

V is TRBV28 and J is TRBJ1-1; D call uncertain. The CDR3 is made up of 12 amino acids. V was trimmed by 7 bases and J by 10 bases, leaving 16 bases between them. Germline CDR1 and CDR2: MDHEN and SYDVKM. For the CDR3, the DNA is TGTGCCAGCATCCGGGCCCCCCAGCCAGCTTTCTTT. It is translated as CASIRAPQPAFF.

V gene TRBV12-3 or TRBV12-4 combines with J gene TRBJ2-7; D is undetermined. With 6 bases removed from V and 7 bases from J, the gap between germline ends came to 16 bases. The CDR3 covers 13 residues. The CDR3: CASSQTPTLEQYF. The CDR3 DNA sequence: TGTGCCAGCAGCCAAACGCCTACGTTGGAGCAGTACTTC.

The J gene is TRBJ2-2, the V gene TRBV19; D gene uncertain. The CDR3 totals 11 residues. The V and J ends lost 7 bases and 8 bases respectively, with 8 bases between them. From germline, CDR1 is LNHDA and CDR2 SQIVND (reference sequence). The chain's CDR3 is CASTKLGELFF. The CDR3, as DNA: TGTGCCAGTACCAAACTGGGGGAGCTGTTTTTT.

The chain joins TRBV3-1 (or the pseudogene TRBV3-2) to TRBJ2-5, with TRBD2 identical over 8 bases. CDR1 LGHDT and CDR2 YNNKEL come from the germline V gene (reference sequence). V was clipped by 4 bases and J by 3 bases; unmatched bases: 4. This CDR3 has 14 amino acids. Here the CDR3 reads CASSPGGAKETQYF. DNA of the CDR3: TGTGCCAGCAGCCCCGGGGGGGCCAAAGAGACCCAGTACTTC.